The present T cell receptor (beta chain) was sequenced within a study of radiotherapy plus CTLA-4 blockade in lung cancer. Assay used: immunoSEQ multiplex PCR; TCRdb lists only in-frame clones, some missing. The repertoire holds 80,000 to 100,000 clones, 60% to 75% seen once, with approximately 2.6% in the top ten. This CDR3 contains 18 residues. The V segment lost 3 bases and the J segment 2 bases; nucleotides outside the gene matches: 14. Germline V CDR1 and CDR2: SGHNT, YENEEA. This clone has only a few counts. Sequenced material: peripheral blood, taken from a patient treated with radiotherapy plus ipilimumab. This TCR was recovered from a human donor with non-small cell lung cancer who had a partial response to radiotherapy plus ipilimumab. Some clones in this sample may be carry-over from other donors' samples. The chain combines TRBV11-3 with TRBJ2-7; 9 bases agree with TRBD2. The CDR3 here is CASSFYLPLSGGPYEQYF. The CDR3 DNA is TGTGCCAGCAGCTTTTACCTTCCCCTCAGCGGGGGGCCCTACGAGCAGTACTTC. The whole variable domain, filled in from reference TRBV11-3 and TRBJ2-7, reads EAGVVQSPRYKIIEKKQPVAFWCNPISGHNTLYWYLQNLGQGPELLIRYENEEAVDDSQLPKDRFSAERLKGVDSTLKIQPAELGDSAVYLCASSFYLPLSGGPYEQYFGPGTRLTVT.